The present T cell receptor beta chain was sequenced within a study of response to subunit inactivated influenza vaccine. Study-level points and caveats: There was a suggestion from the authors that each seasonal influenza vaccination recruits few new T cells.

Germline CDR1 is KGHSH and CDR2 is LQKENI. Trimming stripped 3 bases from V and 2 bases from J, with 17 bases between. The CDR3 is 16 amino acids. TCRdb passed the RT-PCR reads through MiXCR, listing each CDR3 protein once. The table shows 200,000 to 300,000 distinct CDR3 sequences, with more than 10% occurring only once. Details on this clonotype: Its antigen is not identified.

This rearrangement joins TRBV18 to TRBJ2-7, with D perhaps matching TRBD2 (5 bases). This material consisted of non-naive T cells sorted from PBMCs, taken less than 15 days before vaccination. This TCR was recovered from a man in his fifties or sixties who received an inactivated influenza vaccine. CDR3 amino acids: CASSPRFEGSAYEQYF. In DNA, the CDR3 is TGTGCCAGCTCACCCAGATTCGAGGGATCGGCCTACGAGCAGTACTTC.